The sequence of this TCR beta chain was determined in a study of T-cell memory formation after mild COVID-19. The wider study: The study found TCR clusters largely donor specific.

Germline assignment: CDR1 SGHRS and CDR2 YFSETQ. V gave up 3 bases and J gave up 2 bases, with 11 bases separating them. The CDR3 is 14 residues long. MiXCR was run by TCRdb on the 5' RACE reads, yielding one entry per CDR3 protein. This sample has some 340,000 distinct CDR3 sequences, with approximately 13% found just once. This clonotype was seen a few times. This TCR derives from a man younger than 35 who had mild COVID-19 (a few samples of this study predate the infection). Cell type and time point are not known. This chain joins TRBV5-1 and TRBJ1-2; weak D call: TRBD1 (5 bases). Specimen: PBMCs or a T cell subset sorted from them (not recorded which). CDR3 protein: CASSSGTYNYGYTF. The CDR3 bases are TGCGCCAGCAGCTCTGGGACTTACAACTATGGCTACACCTTC. The whole variable domain, filled in from reference TRBV5-1 and TRBJ1-2, reads KAGVTQTPRYLIKTRGQQVTLSCSPISGHRSVSWYQQTPGQGLQFLFEYFSETQRNKGNFPGRFSGRQFSNSRSEMNVSTLELGDSALYLCASSSGTYNYGYTFGSGTRLTVV.